This T cell receptor (beta chain) emerged from a study of PD-1 blockade in mismatch repair-deficient tumors. Study-wide results and caveats: Rapid post-treatment expansion, then contraction, generally preceding radiologic response, marked tumor-resident clones.

This clone is a singleton in its sample. Its antigen is not identified. The V and J ends lost 4 bases and 6 bases respectively, with 11 bases between them. CDR1 is SNHLY, CDR2 FYNNEI, per germline. The CDR3 length is 13 residues. All patients were mismatch repair deficient, assessed by either PCR or immunohistochemistry. Here immunoSEQ multiplex PCR was the method, and the copy in TCRdb shows in-frame clones only, minus some. Counted here are 30,000 to 40,000 clones, approximately 80% occurring once; the ten biggest clones make up about 3.7%. This receptor was taken from an adult with mismatch repair-deficient cancer. The sample consisted of PBMCs, taken around 6 weeks after starting pembrolizumab. This chain uses TRBV2 with TRBJ2-3; D unclear. CDR3 DNA: TGTGCCAGCAGTGCTGAGCGAACGGATACGCAGTATTTT. It codes for CASSAERTDTQYF.